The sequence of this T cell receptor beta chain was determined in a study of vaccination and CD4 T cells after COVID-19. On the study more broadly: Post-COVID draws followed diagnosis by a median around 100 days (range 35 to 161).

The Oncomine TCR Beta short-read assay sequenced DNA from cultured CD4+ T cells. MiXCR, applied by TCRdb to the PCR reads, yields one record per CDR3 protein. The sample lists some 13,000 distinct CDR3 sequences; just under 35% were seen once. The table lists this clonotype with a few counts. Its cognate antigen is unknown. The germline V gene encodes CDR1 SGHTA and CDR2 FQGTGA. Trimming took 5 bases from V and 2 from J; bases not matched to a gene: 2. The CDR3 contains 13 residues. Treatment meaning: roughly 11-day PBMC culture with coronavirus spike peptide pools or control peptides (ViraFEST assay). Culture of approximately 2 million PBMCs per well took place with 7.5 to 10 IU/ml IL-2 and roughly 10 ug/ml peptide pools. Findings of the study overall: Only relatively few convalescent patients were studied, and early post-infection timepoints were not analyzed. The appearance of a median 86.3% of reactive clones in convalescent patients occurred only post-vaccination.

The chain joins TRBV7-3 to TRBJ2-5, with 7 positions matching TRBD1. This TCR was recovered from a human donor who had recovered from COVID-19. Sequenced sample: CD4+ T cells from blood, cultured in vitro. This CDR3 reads CASSTGQQETQYF. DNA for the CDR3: TGTGCCAGCAGCACGGGACAGCAAGAGACCCAGTACTTC.